The 31 T cell receptor beta chains reported below all come from one sample, sequenced in a study of T cell repertoires in cytomegalovirus infection. These receptors have no known antigen. TCRdb redid the calling of the reads with MiXCR, one entry per CDR3 protein. The sample gives a few hundred thousand distinct CDR3 sequences, almost 40% of which show up once; around 50% is in the top ten. The source was cultured PBMCs, collected from culture after CMV antigen stimulation. The source is a human donor in good health (CMV status not recorded). Some clones in this sample may be carry-over from other donors' samples.

This clonotype was seen more than once but under ten times. The chain carries TRBV6-1 and TRBJ1-2; D gene unclear. There are 13 residues in the CDR3. Germline V lookup: CDR1 MNHNS, CDR2 SASEGT. V was cut by 1 base and J by 7 bases, with 10 bases left in between. The CDR3 loop reads CASSEVHDGGYTF. CDR3 sequence (DNA): TGTGCCAGCAGTGAAGTACATGATGGTGGCTACACCTTC.

A few counts support this clonotype. The CDR3 protein is CASSQRDSSDYGYTF. In nucleotides, the CDR3 is TGTGCCAGCAGCCAAAGGGACAGTTCCGACTATGGCTACACCTTC. The rearrangement joins TRBV7-2 to TRBJ1-2, with 7 positions matching TRBD1. CDR3 length: 15 amino acids. Trimming cost V 5 bases and J 3 bases; bases outside gene matches: 9. CDR1 and CDR2 (germline): SGHTA, FQGNSA.

This clonotype was seen a handful of times. The chain couples TRBV15 to TRBJ2-1, with D perhaps TRBD2 (5 bases). The V end was cut by 2 bases, the J end by 6 bases, with 8 bases between. This CDR3 has 13 residues. Germline CDR1 LNHNV, CDR2 YYDKDF (reference sequence). DNA of the CDR3: TGTGCCACCAGCAGACTAGCAGGCAATGAGCAGTTCTTC. The encoded protein is CATSRLAGNEQFF.

This clonotype was observed a few times. The chain is built from TRBV4-2 and TRBJ2-1; D perhaps matches TRBD2 (5 bases). Germline V gives CDR1 LGHNA, CDR2 YNFKEQ. This CDR3 has 16 residues. Trimming removed 0 bases at V and 2 bases at J, with 11 bases between. The CDR3 reads CASSQDLLAAYNEQFF. The CDR3, as DNA: TGTGCCAGCAGCCAAGATTTGCTAGCTGCCTACAATGAGCAGTTCTTC.

This clonotype was counted a few times. The chain recombines TRBV7-2 with TRBJ2-3, with D possibly matching TRBD2 (6 bases). CDR1 SGHTA and CDR2 FQGNSA come from the germline V gene. With 3 bases removed from V and 2 bases from J, the gap between germline ends came to 15 bases. The CDR3 is 16 residues long. The CDR3 DNA sequence: TGTGCCAGCAGCTTGACCCTAGCGAGTTCCACAGATACGCAGTATTTT. It yields the protein CASSLTLASSTDTQYF.

The chain is built from TRBV19 and TRBJ1-5; D not resolved. This CDR3 has 14 amino acids. V was clipped by 3 bases and J by 9 bases, with 15 bases between them. CDR1 is LNHDA, CDR2 SQIVND, per germline (reference sequence). The CDR3 nucleotides are TGTGCCAGTAGTATTGACACGGGGATTCGGCCCCAGCATTTT. Amino acid sequence: CASSIDTGIRPQHF. Full variable domain (outside the CDR3, taken from reference TRBV19 and TRBJ1-5): DGGITQSPKYLFRKEGQNVTLSCEQNLNHDAMYWYRQDPGQGLRLIYYSQIVNDFQKGDIAEGYSVSREKKESFPLTVTSAQKNPTAFYLCASSIDTGIRPQHFGDGTRLSIL.

This clonotype was seen only a few times. This rearrangement joins TRBV7-2 to TRBJ2-3; D is unclear. This CDR3 has 11 amino acids. Germline V lookup: CDR1 SGHTA, CDR2 FQGNSA. V was cut by 11 bases and J by 4 bases, with 10 bases left in between. The CDR3 DNA is TGTGCCGGAGCGTGGGCAGATACGCAGTATTTT. This gives the protein CAGAWADTQYF.

The gene calls are TRBV12-3 or TRBV12-4 and TRBJ1-4; D is possibly TRBD1 (5 bases). Trimming took 6 bases from V and 3 from J, leaving 11 bases between them. The CDR3 has 14 residues. The CDR3 loop is CASRRGLANEKLFF. CDR3 nucleotides: TGTGCCAGCAGAAGGGGACTGGCTAATGAAAAACTGTTTTTT.

This clonotype was seen a few times. This chain joins TRBV27 and TRBJ2-7, with 9 bases fitting TRBD1. The CDR3 runs to 15 residues. J gave up 3 bases and V 7 bases, and 10 bases lay outside the gene matches. Germline lookup yields CDR1 MNHEY and CDR2 SMNVEV (reference sequence). CDR3 coding DNA: TGTGCCAGCACCCCTTTCCCGGGACAGGGCTACGAGCAGTACTTC. Translating gives CASTPFPGQGYEQYF.

This clonotype showed up just a few times. The chain couples TRBV7-2 to TRBJ2-7; 14 bases line up with TRBD2. Looked up from germline, CDR1 is SGHTA and CDR2 is FQGNSA. The CDR3 has 18 residues. The V segment lost 5 bases and the J segment 3 bases; nucleotides outside the gene matches: 12. Written as DNA, the CDR3 is TGTGCCAGCAGCACCCGGGGGACTAGCGGGAGCTTCGGCTACGAGCAGTACTTC. This sequence encodes CASSTRGTSGSFGYEQYF.

The rearrangement uses TRBV5-1 and TRBJ2-4, with TRBD1 identical over 11 bases. The CDR3 covers 16 residues. V shed 3 bases and J 1 base; nucleotides not matched to a gene: 3. Germline CDR1 and CDR2: SGHRS and YFSETQ. CDR3: CASSWTGGAAKNIQYF. The CDR3 DNA is TGCGCCAGCAGCTGGACAGGGGGCGCGGCCAAAAACATTCAGTACTTC.

This clonotype was observed a handful of times. The chain recombines TRBV7-6 with TRBJ2-1; 8 bases match TRBD1. The V and J ends lost 5 bases and 9 bases, in that order; junction bases with no gene match: 9. Looked up from germline, CDR1 is SGHVS and CDR2 is FNYEAQ. This CDR3 has 14 residues. The CDR3 spells CASSTWTGPGEQFF. CDR3 bases: TGTGCCAGCAGCACGTGGACAGGGCCCGGTGAGCAGTTCTTC.

The rearrangement links TRBV6-1 to TRBJ1-5; weak D call: TRBD1 (6 bases). This CDR3 is 15 amino acids long. Trimming pared 3 bases from V and 1 base from J, leaving 10 bases between. Germline V gene data show CDR1 as MNHNS and CDR2 as SASEGT. CDR3: CASSETGLSNQPQHF. In DNA, the CDR3 is TGTGCCAGCAGTGAGACAGGCCTAAGCAATCAGCCCCAGCATTTT.

V gene TRBV7-2 combines with J gene TRBJ2-1, with 10 positions matching TRBD2. Germline trimming cut 1 base from V and 7 bases from J; bases unmatched to any gene: 4. The CDR3 length is 15 residues. The germline gives CDR1 SGHTA, CDR2 FQGNSA. The CDR3 here is CASSLGSGGTNEQFF. The CDR3 region has the DNA TGTGCCAGCAGCTTAGGTAGCGGGGGGACGAATGAGCAGTTCTTC.

The V call is TRBV10-3, the J call TRBJ2-3; 14 bases agree with TRBD2. Unmatched junction bases numbered 5, after V lost 2 bases and J lost 4 bases. This CDR3 region has 17 residues. Germline CDR1 and CDR2: ENHRY and SYGVKD. The CDR3 coding sequence is TGTGCCATCAGTGAGGGGACTAGCGGGAGAATGTCAGATACGCAGTATTTT. It codes for CAISEGTSGRMSDTQYF.

The chain couples TRBV6-5 to TRBJ1-5; D possibly corresponds to TRBD1 (5 bases). The CDR3 length is 13 residues. Trimming pared 6 bases from V and 6 bases from J, leaving 12 bases between. Germline CDR1 MNHEY, CDR2 SVGAGI. CDR3: CASSGGVGQPQHF. Here the CDR3 DNA reads TGTGCCAGCAGCGGGGGGGTAGGTCAGCCCCAGCATTTT.

The chain joins TRBV20-1 to TRBJ1-4, with 8 bases aligning to TRBD1. The length of the CDR3 is 14 residues. Looked up from germline, CDR1 is DFQATT and CDR2 is SNEGSKA (reference sequence). Trimming at V came to 3 bases and at J to 2 bases, leaving 2 bases not matched to a gene. The CDR3: CSARQGATNEKLFF. CDR3 nucleotides: TGCAGTGCTAGGCAGGGGGCGACTAATGAAAAACTGTTTTTT.

V gene TRBV20-1 combines with J gene TRBJ1-1; no reliable D call. V was cut by 0 bases and J by 1 base, with 9 bases left in between. The CDR3 consists of 14 residues. Germline V gene data show CDR1 as DFQATT and CDR2 as SNEGSKA (reference sequence). The CDR3 coding sequence is TGCAGTGCTAGAGATAGCTCGAGGAACACTGAAGCTTTCTTT. It codes for CSARDSSRNTEAFF.

The V call is TRBV10-2, the J call TRBJ1-5; no clear D gene. Trimming shortened V by 4 bases and J by 3 bases, and 19 bases separated the two germline ends. This CDR3 has 17 amino acids. The germline V gene encodes CDR1 WSHSY and CDR2 SAAADI. The chain's CDR3 is CASSGASGLSLNQPQHF. The DNA of the CDR3 is TGCGCCAGCAGTGGGGCATCAGGCCTCTCACTCAATCAGCCCCAGCATTTT.

The J gene is TRBJ2-4, the V gene TRBV12-3 or TRBV12-4; D remains unclear. This CDR3 region has 13 residues. The germline V and J ends were trimmed by 1 base and 10 bases, with 11 bases remaining between them. CDR3 loop: CASSLEAYLIQYF. CDR3 coding DNA: TGTGCCAGCAGTTTAGAGGCATACCTAATTCAGTACTTC.

This clonotype was seen only a few times. V usage is TRBV7-2 and J usage is TRBJ1-3; perhaps TRBD1 as D (5 bases). Looked up from germline, CDR1 is SGHTA and CDR2 is FQGNSA. The V gene lost 4 bases and the J gene lost 5 bases, with 18 bases spanning the gap. This CDR3 spans 16 amino acids. CDR3 loop: CASSSQRGEERNTIYF. CDR3 in DNA: TGTGCCAGCAGCTCCCAGCGGGGGGAGGAAAGAAACACCATATATTTT.

The J gene is TRBJ2-1, the V gene TRBV20-1, with D possibly matching TRBD2 (6 bases). This CDR3 has 15 residues. Germline V gives CDR1 DFQATT, CDR2 SNEGSKA (reference sequence). The V and J ends lost 2 bases and 6 bases respectively, with 17 bases between them. CDR3 DNA: TGCAGTGCTAGACCTCGGCGGGAAGGACTCAATGAGCAGTTCTTC. Protein: CSARPRREGLNEQFF.

This clonotype has just a few counts. The rearrangement uses TRBV6-2 or TRBV6-3 and TRBJ2-1; 7 bases line up with TRBD2. Germline V gives CDR1 MNHEY, CDR2 SVGEGT. Losses at the gene ends were 2 bases for V and 0 bases for J; bases not matched to a gene: 4. This CDR3 has 16 residues. The CDR3 protein is CASSYGGGGSYNEQFF. The CDR3 nucleotides are TGTGCCAGCAGTTACGGCGGGGGAGGCTCCTACAATGAGCAGTTCTTC.

The genes are TRBV27 and TRBJ2-1; TRBD2 might be the D (6 bases). The CDR3 spans 15 residues. Germline lookup yields CDR1 MNHEY and CDR2 SMNVEV (reference sequence). V lost 2 bases and J 7 bases, leaving 15 bases between the germline ends. The chain's CDR3 is CASSLLDGGLNEQFF. In nucleotides, the CDR3 is TGTGCCAGCAGTTTACTCGACGGGGGTTTGAATGAGCAGTTCTTC.

The chain employs TRBV6-8 and TRBJ2-3, with D unclear. Germline CDR1 is MNHGY and CDR2 is SAAAGT. The CDR3 runs 15 residues. V lost 2 bases and J lost 2, with 11 bases in between. This CDR3 reads CASSYGRLPTDTQYF. CDR3 DNA: TGTGCCAGCAGTTACGGACGCTTACCCACAGATACGCAGTATTTT.

This clonotype was seen a few times. This chain connects TRBV7-8 to TRBJ2-5; perhaps TRBD1 as D (5 bases). Trimming took 5 bases from V and 5 from J, leaving 18 bases between them. CDR3 length: 15 residues. Germline CDR1 and CDR2: SGHVS and FQNEAQ. This CDR3 is CASSHKRTSLETQYF. CDR3 sequence (DNA): TGTGCCAGCAGCCACAAAAGGACAAGTTTGGAGACCCAGTACTTC.

The chain couples TRBV6-4 to TRBJ2-1, with D maybe TRBD1 (7 bases). CDR3 length: 13 residues. V lost 9 bases and J 10 bases, leaving 19 bases between the germline ends. Germline values: CDR1 MRHNA, CDR2 SNTAGT. CDR3 sequence reads: CASSEEQGGEQFF. CDR3 coding DNA: TGTGCCAGTTCAGAGGAGCAGGGGGGCGAGCAGTTCTTC.

The chain recombines TRBV4-1 with TRBJ2-3; D remains ambiguous. In germline, CDR1 is MGHRA, CDR2 YSYEKL. The CDR3 contains 15 residues. Deletions cut 1 base from V and 5 bases from J, with 13 bases between. CDR3: CASSQGENAGDTQYF. The CDR3 DNA reads TGCGCCAGCAGCCAAGGTGAAAACGCCGGAGATACGCAGTATTTT.

The rearrangement links TRBV7-6 to TRBJ2-1, with D unclear. Between the trimmed V and J ends, which lost 5 bases and 2 bases, there was a span of 10 bases. Germline V CDR1 and CDR2: SGHVS, FNYEAQ. The CDR3 contains 14 residues. The CDR3 protein is CASSGRETYNEQFF. In nucleotides, the CDR3 is TGTGCCAGCAGCGGCCGTGAAACCTACAATGAGCAGTTCTTC.

This clonotype was counted a few times. V is TRBV11-2 and J is TRBJ2-1; no clear D gene. The CDR3 has 15 amino acids. Germline values: CDR1 SGHAT, CDR2 FQNNGV. The germline V and J ends were trimmed by 1 base and 8 bases, with 15 bases remaining between them. The CDR3 loop is CASSLALLVADEQFF. The CDR3, as DNA: TGTGCCAGCAGCTTAGCACTTCTAGTTGCCGATGAGCAGTTCTTC.

The chain has TRBV6-6 and TRBJ2-5; weak D call: TRBD1 (6 bases). The germline CDR1 and CDR2 sequences are MNHNY and SVGAGI (reference sequence). The CDR3 sequence is 14 residues long. Trimming pared 6 bases from V and 0 bases from J, leaving 11 bases between. CDR3 bases: TGTGCCAGCAGAATACAGGGTAACCAAGAGACCCAGTACTTC. Protein product: CASRIQGNQETQYF.